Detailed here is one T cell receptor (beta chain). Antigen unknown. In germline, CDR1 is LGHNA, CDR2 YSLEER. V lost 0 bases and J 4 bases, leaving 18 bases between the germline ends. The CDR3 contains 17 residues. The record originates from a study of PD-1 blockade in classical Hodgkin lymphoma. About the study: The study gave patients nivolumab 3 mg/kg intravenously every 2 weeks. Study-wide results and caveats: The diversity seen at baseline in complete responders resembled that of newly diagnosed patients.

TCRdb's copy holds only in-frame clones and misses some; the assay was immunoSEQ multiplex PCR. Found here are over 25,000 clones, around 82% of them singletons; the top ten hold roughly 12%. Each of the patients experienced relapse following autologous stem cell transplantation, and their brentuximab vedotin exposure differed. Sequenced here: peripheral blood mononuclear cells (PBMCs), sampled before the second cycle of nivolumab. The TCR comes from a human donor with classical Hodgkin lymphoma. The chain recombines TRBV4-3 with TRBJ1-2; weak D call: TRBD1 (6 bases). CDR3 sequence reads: CASSQDGRTVLPYGYTF. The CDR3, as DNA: TGCGCCAGCAGCCAAGATGGTAGGACAGTTCTTCCCTATGGCTACACCTTC.